This T cell receptor beta chain derives from a study of cytomegalovirus exposure and HLA in healthy donors (dated by TCRdb to the late 2010s). In the study overall: In an earlier analysis of around 540 of the donors, around 300 Gb of sequence data and about 110 million unique TCR beta sequences from about 179 million T cells were reported. The number of donors typed differed by locus, with about 629-630 for A, B, C, DRB1 and DQB1, over 500 for DQA1, about 610 for DPA1, and some 440 for DPB1. Alongside the repertoire data, information on donor age, sex, ethnicity and CMV serostatus was compiled. About 310 gigabases of sequencing data and around 87 million unique TCR sequences were included in an early release covering about 700 HLA-typed donors. The later analysis used no new phenotypic data to find candidate immune exposures, relying instead on TCR beta sequences and their occurrence across donors. Every discovery cohort repertoire had been produced on one sequencing platform. Both class I and class II loci were covered by HLA typing, at four-digit resolution. Across around 400 genotyped donors of the cohort, an average of about 240,000 unique TCR beta nucleotide sequences per donor were sequenced, and approximately 17% of those sequences were non-productive. High-throughput TCR immunosequencing, statistical association of individual TCRs with disease status, and machine learning were combined to predict cytomegalovirus infection status. To study patterns of TCR occurrence, a later analysis re-analyzed previously published TCR beta repertoires from 550 to 800 donors and added high-resolution HLA genotyping. Of the roughly 400 genotyped donors, over 80% were placed in the genetic ancestry cluster associated with self-reported Caucasian donors. The study aimed to test whether cataloging public T cell receptors could reveal signatures of past pathogen exposure. In addition to the first cohort of 500 to 850 subjects, a separate validation cohort of 120 different subjects was used. An earlier analysis of about 600 of the donors used high-throughput TCR beta sequencing to judge whether each TCR beta V gene segment behaved as functional or pseudogenic. A later genetic analysis used genome-wide SNP genotypes for about 60% of the roughly 700 donors, treating that subset as a discovery cohort. About five DR-DQ haplotypes were handled as single units for association and clustering, since linkage in the cohort was strong. Using immunosequencing, the study profiled T cell repertoires from roughly 650 subjects and related those repertoires to cytomegalovirus serostatus. What the study reported, not specific to this receptor: Correlated functional status among segregating V segments might be attributable to linkage disequilibrium, but an unknown experimental factor could not be ruled out. In the study, 164 TCR beta chains were listed as associated with cytomegalovirus. Because counts were too low, seventeen rarely observed V segments, including chromosome 9 orphons, were left out of the earlier analysis of 587 of the donors. According to a later analysis, parvovirus B19, influenza, CMV and Epstein-Barr virus appeared linked to several top co-occurrence clusters. Assigning TCR associations to individual alleles was difficult when HLA alleles, especially DR and DQ, strongly co-occurred. It was suggested by the authors that the approach could potentially be generalized to other disease states and immunological phenotypes. In a later analysis, TCR association rates were found to vary across HLA loci, with the most associated TCRs seen for DRB1 alleles and the fewest for HLA-C alleles. A cluster of highly shared sequence variants was judged likely to be a technical artifact of the sequencing pipeline. A further reported finding was that TCR beta sequences accurately predicted the HLA-A and HLA-B alleles for most subjects in the first cohort. A later genetic analysis associated a missense DCLRE1C variant with V-gene and J-gene trimming of TCR beta chains, and an independent cohort replicated the association. The presence/absence analyses assumed that sequencing depth was roughly uniform across donors, and that assumption may not be true. Broadly in line with IMGT annotations, most TCR beta V segments showed up in productive rearrangements about 87% or about 30% of the time in an earlier analysis of several hundred of the donors. In a later analysis, HLA-associated TCR beta chains were found to be more clonally expanded and to have lower generation probabilities than equally common non-associated chains. According to a later analysis, most CMV-associated TCR beta chains appeared to be HLA-restricted, and the HLA associations seemed to be driven largely by CMV exposure. Because HLA typing was missing for some donors at each locus, association tests included only the typed subset. The only immune exposure information available for the cohort was CMV serostatus. Because the 87-base-pair reads could not distinguish some IMGT-functional V segments, including TRBV6-2 and TRBV6-3, those segments were excluded. According to a later genetic analysis, donors in an Asian-associated ancestry cluster had fewer N-insertions in productive TCRs than the approximately 710-donor mean. Specific HLA alleles were associated with roughly 16,000 TCR beta sequences at a false discovery rate of 0.05 in a later analysis. Most TCR sequences were observed very rarely across donors, whereas some public TCRs were present in many individuals. The classifier was reported to diagnose cytomegalovirus status with high specificity and sensitivity in both the original and validation cohorts. This cohort had only TCR beta chains sequenced, and the lack of alpha or paired-chain data limited which features could be detected. In vitro tests confirmed that a few of the cytomegalovirus-associated TCR beta chains recognize cytomegalovirus antigens.

This clone has more than one count but fewer than ten. Its binding antigen is unknown. No per-base quality is available; no much larger clone lies one base away. At the junction V is shortened by 0 bases and J by 7 bases, with 11 bases in between. Taken from cysteine to phenylalanine, the CDR3 has 14 residues. Of the read, only the CDR3 DNA is kept; its 42 bases are in frame from base 1. CDR1 and CDR2 were assigned from the germline V gene as MGHDK and SYGVNS. The cohort consisted of hundreds of healthy bone marrow donors. At the time of sampling, all cohort members were nominally healthy, though unrecorded immune exposures were likely present. The donor tested CMV seronegative, placing the donor among the 350 or so seronegative members of the cohort. Every donor gave a peripheral blood sample, and the peripheral blood mononuclear cells from that sample were used for TCR beta sequencing. The Qiagen DNeasy Blood Extraction Kit was used to extract genomic DNA from the blood cell samples.

The protocol used for the library was the immunoSEQ multiplex PCR assay. For the multiplex PCR, a mixture combining 60 forward primers for TCR Vbeta segments and 13 reverse primers for TCR Jbeta segments was used. Amplification of the CDR3 region of rearranged TCR beta genes was performed with a multiplex PCR assay on genomic DNA. Amplified TCR beta libraries were sequenced as 87-base-pair reads on the Illumina HiSeq System. Regarding the original processing steps: A later analysis tallied 75 million to 95 million unique TCR beta chains across the approximately 670 repertoires, and about 10 million of those chains were shared by two or more donors. A nearest-neighbor algorithm error-corrected the raw reads and collapsed the reads into unique sequences, merging closely related sequences to remove PCR and sequencing errors. CDR3 sequences were aligned to IMGT reference sequences to assign V, D and J gene segments. For a sequence to be retained, a match of at least six nucleotides was required to both a V gene segment and a J gene segment. A rearrangement was called productive if the CDR3 had no stop codons and remained in frame with V and J, and every other rearrangement was called non-productive. CDR3 was defined according to IMGT convention as the region running from the second conserved V-encoded cysteine to the conserved J-encoded phenylalanine. The earlier analysis of 587 of the donors excluded any sequence lacking an unambiguous match to a single V gene segment. An earlier analysis of some 500 of the donors classified V segments as functional when productive rearrangements were above 56.7% and as segregating when the standard deviation between donors was above 5%. A statistical classification framework was developed to diagnose cytomegalovirus status using the catalog of TCR beta chain sequences. In a later analysis, V and J genes were assigned by comparing TCR nucleotide sequences against IMGT/GENE-DB human TR gene sequences. A later analysis assigned CDR3 sequences and most-parsimonious VDJ recombination scenarios with the TCRdist pipeline. In a later analysis, each TCR beta chain was defined by its CDR3 amino acid sequence together with its V-gene family, and reads lacking a unique V-gene family were excluded. As a way to deal with suspected cross-contamination and a sequencing artifact, a later analysis dropped over 550 nucleotide sequences that were highly shared and had low generation probability. A later analysis calculated a clonal expansion index for each public chain from normalized within-repertoire ranks of inferred template counts. A later analysis computed generation probabilities with a VDJ recombination model fitted to out-of-frame rearrangements, and checked the results against IGoR. In a later analysis, hypergeometric tests were used to score TCR-TCR, TCR-HLA and TCR-CMV co-occurrence, with a repertoire-size bias correction applied to TCR pairs. In a later analysis, false discovery rates were estimated by permuting HLA or CMV assignments 20 times. In a later analysis, co-occurring TCRs were grouped using DBSCAN, and TCRdist sequence similarity was added for clustering within HLA-allele-positive subsets. Repertoires with fewer than 30,000 or more than 120,000 public chains were left out of co-occurrence clustering, as were a few repertoires with anomalous nucleotide sharing. What TCRdb holds here is the immuneACCESS table cut down to in-frame rearrangements. Part of the clones is not present; checked against another copy, under half of the missing clones reflect an unresolved V gene, and the others are unexplained. Clone size and V and J calls were adopted from that table, with D and trimming inferred from the DNA. Recorded for this sample are roughly 100,000 clones; 60% to 80% of them occurred a single time. The top ten constitute 3% to 3.5% of the sample.

The chain is assembled from TRBV25-1 and TRBJ2-3; no D gene can be assigned with confidence. The TCR originated in a man between 60 and 70 years old in good health and CMV-seronegative. The source material was PBMCs. The DNA sequence is given as TGTGCCAGCAGTGAATATTCAGTGTCAAATACGCAGTATTTT. Its coded protein is CASSEYSVSNTQYF.